Each of the 16 T cell receptor beta chains below was sequenced from the same sample in a study of blood T cell repertoires in COVID-19. Only in-frame clones appear in the TCRdb table, and some are missing; sequencing was by immunoSEQ multiplex PCR. The sample has fewer than 450,000 clones; around 91% are singletons. The sequenced sample was peripheral blood. These TCRs come from a young woman who had recovered from COVID-19.

This sequence joins TRBV6-5 and TRBJ2-6; D is unresolved. Trimming took 6 bases from V and 3 from J, leaving 9 bases between them. Germline V gives CDR1 MNHEY, CDR2 SVGAGI. The CDR3 has 14 amino acids. CDR3 sequence (DNA): TGTGCCAGCAGCCGACAAAGTGGGGCCAACGTCCTGACTTTC. Its translation is CASSRQSGANVLTF.

The chain joins TRBV19 to TRBJ1-5; D is possibly TRBD1 (5 bases). The CDR3 spans 15 residues. V lost 5 bases to trimming and J lost 0 bases, with 11 bases between them. Germline CDR1 reads LNHDA; CDR2 reads SQIVND (reference sequence). CDR3 DNA: TGTGCCAGTAGTGTCGATGACAGTAGCAATCAGCCCCAGCATTTT. As protein: CASSVDDSSNQPQHF.

The chain is built from TRBV4-1 and TRBJ1-1, with 7 bases aligning to TRBD1. The CDR3 loop spans 15 amino acids. With 0 bases clipped from V and 1 base from J, the junction kept 2 bases outside the gene matches. CDR1 is MGHRA, CDR2 YSYEKL, per germline. The CDR3 nucleotides read TGCGCCAGCAGCCAAGACCGGACAGGGAACACTGAAGCTTTCTTT. The encoded protein is CASSQDRTGNTEAFF.

The V gene is TRBV5-4, the J gene TRBJ1-1; 10 nucleotides match TRBD1. CDR1 and CDR2 from the germline V gene are SGHNT and YYREEE (reference sequence). Unmatched junction bases numbered 6, after V lost 0 bases and J lost 4 bases. This CDR3 region has 16 residues. This chain's CDR3 is CASSLGAGQGITEAFF. The CDR3 DNA reads as TGTGCCAGCAGCTTGGGGGCGGGACAGGGGATCACTGAAGCTTTCTTT.

The rearrangement joins TRBV4-3 to TRBJ1-1; perhaps TRBD1 as D (6 bases). The ends were cut back, 0 bases at V and 3 bases at J, with 8 bases in the middle. The CDR3 totals 14 residues. Germline V lookup: CDR1 LGHNA, CDR2 YSLEER. The CDR3 loop reads CASSQEGADTEAFF. DNA of the CDR3: TGCGCCAGCAGCCAAGAGGGGGCGGACACTGAAGCTTTCTTT.

J is TRBJ2-7 and V is TRBV11-2, with D unresolved. Germline V gene lookup returns CDR1 SGHAT and CDR2 FQNNGV. With 5 bases removed from V and 1 base from J, the gap between germline ends came to 15 bases. This CDR3 has 15 amino acids. CDR3 region: CASSPAAGLSYEQYV. For the CDR3, the DNA is TGTGCCAGCAGCCCCGCGGCCGGATTATCCTACGAGCAGTACGTC.

This chain joins TRBV13 and TRBJ2-2; TRBD2 aligns across 11 bases. This CDR3 has 18 residues. Germline V gives CDR1 PRHDT, CDR2 FYEKMQ (reference sequence). V shed 5 bases, J shed 1 base, and the junction held 9 bases outside the gene matches. The CDR3 DNA reads as TGTGCCAGCAGCGGTACGGGACTAGCGGAGCAGAACACCGGGGAGCTGTTTTTT. Translated: CASSGTGLAEQNTGELFF.

This clone showed up just a few times. This chain uses TRBV7-2 with TRBJ1-2; no clear D gene. Germline lookup yields CDR1 SGHTA and CDR2 FQGNSA. V lost 2 bases, J lost 5 bases, and 9 bases lay in between. The CDR3 consists of 13 residues. The CDR3 DNA reads TGTGCCAGCAGCTTACAGACAAGATATGGCTACACCTTC. It encodes CASSLQTRYGYTF. Combining the CDR3 with reference TRBV7-2 and TRBJ1-2 gives the whole variable domain GAGVSQSPSNKVTEKGKDVELRCDPISGHTALYWYRQSLGQGLEFLIYFQGNSAPDKSGLPSDRFSAERTGGSVSTLTIQRTQQEDSAVYLCASSLQTRYGYTFGSGTRLTVV.

This clone was detected once. The chain uses TRBV9 and TRBJ1-2; D is undetermined. This CDR3 spans 15 amino acids. Trimming pared 3 bases from V and 4 bases from J, leaving 16 bases between. Germline CDR1 SGDLS, CDR2 YYNGEE. The CDR3 DNA sequence: TGTGCCAGCAGCGGGGAGGCCCTTATGGGCTATGGCTACACCTTC. Protein sequence: CASSGEALMGYGYTF.

This chain links TRBV19 with TRBJ1-5; no clear D gene. V shed 3 bases and J shed 0 bases, with 9 bases lying between them. Germline V lookup: CDR1 LNHDA, CDR2 SQIVND (reference sequence). The CDR3 runs 15 residues. The CDR3 here is CASSIARGSNQPQHF. CDR3 nucleotides: TGTGCCAGTAGTATCGCGCGGGGTAGCAATCAGCCCCAGCATTTT.

J is TRBJ1-2 and V is TRBV27, with 7 bases matching TRBD1. J gave up 3 bases and V 6 bases, and 4 bases lay outside the gene matches. The CDR3 totals 13 residues. Germline V gene sequence: CDR1 MNHEY, CDR2 SMNVEV (reference sequence). CDR3 in amino acids: CASRRDSYYGYTF. In DNA, the CDR3 is TGTGCCAGCAGAAGGGACAGCTACTATGGCTACACCTTC.

This clone was seen a single time. The chain links TRBV4-3 to TRBJ2-3, with 11 bases matching TRBD2. The CDR3 is made up of 18 amino acids. Per the germline V gene, CDR1 is LGHNA and CDR2 is YSLEER. Losses at the gene ends were 2 bases for V and 2 bases for J; bases not matched to a gene: 9. The chain's CDR3 is CASSQLAGGRFNTDTQYF. The CDR3, as DNA: TGCGCCAGCAGCCAACTAGCGGGAGGTCGTTTTAACACAGATACGCAGTATTTT.

The V call is TRBV5-1, the J call TRBJ1-6; D is uncertain. This CDR3 region has 15 residues. V lost 2 bases to trimming and J lost 0 bases, with 6 bases between them. Germline V gene lookup returns CDR1 SGHRS and CDR2 YFSETQ. For the CDR3, the DNA is TGCGCCAGCAGCTTAGGGAGCTCCTATAATTCACCCCTCCACTTT. It yields the protein CASSLGSSYNSPLHF.

This chain uses TRBV6-4 with TRBJ2-1; TRBD2 aligns across 8 bases. Germline CDR1 and CDR2: MRHNA and SNTAGT. This CDR3 region has 15 residues. Losses at the gene ends were 5 bases for V and 6 bases for J; bases not matched to a gene: 9. The CDR3 bases are TGTGCCAGCAGTCTCCAAGCGGGAGTCCCCAATGAGCAGTTCTTC. Translated, it gives CASSLQAGVPNEQFF.

The V and J genes are TRBV7-7 and TRBJ2-7; TRBD1 is a possible D gene (6 bases). This CDR3 has 15 amino acids. Germline loops: CDR1 SSHAT, CDR2 FNYEAQ (reference sequence). V was cut by 5 bases and J by 4 bases, with 18 bases left in between. The CDR3 loop is CASSPTLDRFYEQYV. CDR3 in DNA: TGTGCCAGCAGCCCGACACTAGACAGGTTTTACGAGCAGTACGTC.

The chain couples TRBV10-3 to TRBJ1-2; D unresolved. Germline lookup yields CDR1 ENHRY and CDR2 SYGVKD. The CDR3 is 12 amino acids. The ends were cut back, 3 bases at V and 4 bases at J, with 6 bases in the middle. Here the CDR3 reads CAISESGYGYTF. The CDR3 coding sequence is TGTGCCATCAGTGAATCGGGCTATGGCTACACCTTC.